These 21 T cell receptor beta chains came from one sample sequenced in a study of PD-1 blockade in mismatch repair-deficient tumors. This table comes from immunoSEQ multiplex PCR, and its TCRdb copy is limited to in-frame clones, with some not included. The sample holds some 100,000 clones, over 65% seen once. Sequenced material: peripheral blood, taken roughly 35 weeks after starting pembrolizumab. The receptors were gathered from an adult with mismatch repair-deficient cancer.

This chain connects TRBV19 to TRBJ1-3; no definite D call. The ends were cut back, 7 bases at V and 5 bases at J, with 15 bases in the middle. This CDR3 has 14 amino acids. The germline CDR1 and CDR2 sequences are LNHDA and SQIVND (reference sequence). The CDR3 region is CASTRQEYRNTIYF. The CDR3 DNA follows: TGTGCCAGTACCCGACAAGAATACAGAAACACCATATATTTT.

This clone was detected only once. This chain uses TRBV9 with TRBJ2-7; 8 bases are a match to TRBD1. The CDR3 has 14 residues. Germline CDR1 SGDLS, CDR2 YYNGEE. V dropped 4 bases and J dropped 6; count of bases not matched to a gene: 9. CDR3 in amino acids: CASSPRTGRGEQYF. CDR3 DNA: TGTGCCAGCAGCCCCCGGACAGGGCGGGGCGAGCAGTACTTC.

The J gene is TRBJ1-1, the V gene TRBV7-9; D gene ambiguous. Germline CDR1 reads SEHNR; CDR2 reads FQNEAQ (reference sequence). This CDR3 has 13 amino acids. Trimming pared 2 bases from V and 6 bases from J, leaving 10 bases between. The CDR3 coding sequence is TGTGCCAGCAGCTTAATCGGGGTTGCTGAAGCTTTCTTT. Translated, it gives CASSLIGVAEAFF.

This clone was counted a single time. The gene calls are TRBV9 and TRBJ1-1; D remains unclear. V lost 0 bases and J 1 base, leaving 7 bases between the germline ends. Germline CDR1 reads SGDLS; CDR2 reads YYNGEE. CDR3 size: 14 residues. CDR3 sequence reads: CASSVATSNTEAFF. The CDR3 nucleotides read TGTGCCAGCAGCGTAGCGACATCGAACACTGAAGCTTTCTTT.

Here the CDR3 DNA reads TGTGCCCTGACTAGCGGAGGGAACAATGAGCAGTTCTTC. Translated, it gives CALTSGGNNEQFF. The chain has TRBV30 and TRBJ2-1, with 9 bases matching TRBD2. With 8 bases clipped from V and 5 bases from J, the junction kept 7 bases outside the gene matches. The CDR3 has 13 residues. Per the germline V gene, CDR1 is GTSNPN and CDR2 is SVGIG (reference sequence).

V usage is TRBV5-6 and J usage is TRBJ1-4; D unclear. The CDR3 is 14 amino acids. V was clipped by 0 bases and J by 4 bases, with 7 bases between them. Germline V gives CDR1 SGHDT, CDR2 YYEEEE. The CDR3 region is CASSLVGGNEKLFF. CDR3 DNA: TGTGCCAGCAGCTTGGTGGGCGGTAATGAAAAACTGTTTTTT.

The chain combines TRBV11-2 with TRBJ2-1; 11 bases agree with TRBD2. Germline-derived CDR1 and CDR2 are SGHAT and FQNNGV. The V segment lost 1 base and the J segment 5 bases; nucleotides outside the gene matches: 10. The CDR3 sequence is 18 residues long. CDR3 protein: CASSLVPYSGRADNEQFF. The CDR3 DNA is TGTGCCAGCAGCTTAGTCCCATATAGCGGGAGGGCCGACAATGAGCAGTTCTTC. Full variable domain (missing parts from reference TRBV11-2 and TRBJ2-1): EAGVAQSPRYKIIEKRQSVAFWCNPISGHATLYWYQQILGQGPKLLIQFQNNGVVDDSQLPKDRFSAERLKGVDSTLKIQPAKLEDSAVYLCASSLVPYSGRADNEQFFGPGTRLTVL.

This chain links TRBV28 with TRBJ2-3; D is unclear. Germline lookup yields CDR1 MDHEN and CDR2 SYDVKM. With 6 bases removed from V and 0 bases from J, the gap between germline ends came to 4 bases. This CDR3 has 12 amino acids. CDR3 DNA sequence: TGTGCCAGCAGGCAGAGCACAGATACGCAGTATTTT. Protein product: CASRQSTDTQYF.

This clone has just a few counts. V usage is TRBV29-1 and J usage is TRBJ1-2; maybe TRBD1 (5 bases). The germline V gene encodes CDR1 SQVTM and CDR2 ANQGSEA. The V end was cut by 2 bases, the J end by 2 bases, with 6 bases between. This CDR3 is 12 amino acids long. This CDR3 is CSVETGNYGYTF. The DNA of the CDR3 is TGCAGCGTTGAAACAGGAAACTATGGCTACACCTTC.

The V gene is TRBV14, the J gene TRBJ1-1; D unresolved. Germline loops: CDR1 SGHDN, CDR2 FVKESK. This CDR3 is built from 14 residues. V lost 4 bases and J lost 5, with 14 bases in between. This CDR3 is CASSLDLMGTEAFF. In DNA form, the CDR3 reads TGTGCCAGCAGCCTAGACCTCATGGGAACTGAAGCTTTCTTT.

V is TRBV7-2 and J is TRBJ2-4; maybe TRBD2 (6 bases). Between the trimmed V and J ends, which lost 1 base and 6 bases, there was a span of 10 bases. This CDR3 has 14 amino acids. The germline V gene has CDR1 SGHTA and CDR2 FQGNSA. Written as DNA, the CDR3 is TGTGCCAGCAGCTTAGGGGAGGTAATAAACATTCAGTACTTC. Its protein product is CASSLGEVINIQYF.

There are a few counts of this clone. This chain joins TRBV30 and TRBJ1-2, with 8 nucleotides matching TRBD1. Trimming took 3 bases from V and 2 from J; bases not matched to a gene: 5. Germline CDR1 is GTSNPN and CDR2 is SVGIG (reference sequence). CDR3 length: 14 residues. The DNA of the CDR3 is TGTGCCTGGAGCCTAGACAGGGGCAACTATGGCTACACCTTC. Translated: CAWSLDRGNYGYTF.

The rearrangement links TRBV4-2 to TRBJ2-7; 9 bases agree with TRBD1. Germline lookup yields CDR1 LGHNA and CDR2 YNFKEQ. The junction had 8 bases not matched to a gene; V was cut back by 3 bases and J by 5 bases. The CDR3 has 15 amino acids. CDR3 DNA: TGTGCCAGCAGCCAGGACGGACAGGGGTACGACGAGCAGTACTTC. Translation gives CASSQDGQGYDEQYF.

V is TRBV5-8 and J is TRBJ1-5; perhaps TRBD1 as D (5 bases). The CDR3 totals 13 residues. The V gene's germline CDR1 is SGHTS and CDR2 YDEGEE. V lost 0 bases and J 7 bases, leaving 8 bases between the germline ends. CDR3: CASSLEEGQPQHF. The CDR3 DNA is TGTGCCAGCAGCTTGGAGGAGGGGCAGCCCCAGCATTTT.

This chain connects TRBV5-1 to TRBJ2-1, with D possibly TRBD2 on 6 matching bases. The CDR3 is 16 residues long. V was trimmed by 0 bases and J by 5 bases, leaving 15 bases between them. Germline V gives CDR1 SGHRS, CDR2 YFSETQ. This CDR3 is CASSLAGTSGNNEQFF. CDR3 in DNA: TGCGCCAGCAGCTTGGCCGGGACTTCAGGAAACAATGAGCAGTTCTTC.

The CDR3 here is CASTRGQGDEKLFF. For the CDR3, the DNA is TGTGCCAGCACCCGGGGACAGGGCGATGAAAAACTGTTTTTT. The genes are TRBV9 and TRBJ1-4; TRBD1 matches 9 bases. The CDR3 loop spans 14 amino acids. The ends lost 6 bases at V and 6 bases at J; junction bases unmatched: 6. The V gene's germline CDR1 is SGDLS and CDR2 YYNGEE. Full variable domain (rest looked up from reference TRBV9 and TRBJ1-4): DSGVTQTPKHLITATGQRVTLRCSPRSGDLSVYWYQQSLDQGLQFLIQYYNGEERAKGNILERFSAQQFPDLHSELNLSSLELGDSALYFCASTRGQGDEKLFFGSGTQLSVL.

The V gene is TRBV7-2, the J gene TRBJ2-1; no clear D gene. The germline V and J ends were trimmed by 5 bases and 7 bases, with 18 bases remaining between them. Germline lookup yields CDR1 SGHTA and CDR2 FQGNSA. CDR3 length equals 15 residues. CDR3 sequence (DNA): TGTGCCAGCAGCGAACAAAAACCACCTAGGAATGAGCAGTTCTTC. Translation gives CASSEQKPPRNEQFF.

This clone was detected a few times. The chain is built from TRBV5-1 and TRBJ1-2; D remains ambiguous. CDR1 is SGHRS, CDR2 YFSETQ, per germline. V shed 2 bases and J shed 0 bases, with 11 bases lying between them. CDR3 length: 15 residues. The DNA for the CDR3 is TGCGCCAGCAGCTTAGACTCTGTAGCTAACTATGGCTACACCTTC. Translated: CASSLDSVANYGYTF.

Here the CDR3 reads CASSVETQSYEQYF. The CDR3, as DNA: TGTGCCAGCAGCGTAGAGACCCAGTCCTACGAGCAGTACTTC. The chain is built from TRBV9 and TRBJ2-7; the D is unclear. The length of the CDR3 is 14 residues. Trimming removed 0 bases from V and 1 base from J, with 8 bases in between. Germline V gives CDR1 SGDLS, CDR2 YYNGEE.

This clone is a singleton in its sample. The rearrangement uses TRBV30 and TRBJ1-3; D might be TRBD1 (5 bases). Germline V gives CDR1 GTSNPN, CDR2 SVGIG (reference sequence). The CDR3 loop spans 13 amino acids. V lost 5 bases to trimming and J lost 2 bases, with 10 bases between them. CDR3 in amino acids: CAWGGGPGNTIYF. In DNA form, the CDR3 reads TGTGCCTGGGGTGGGGGTCCTGGAAACACCATATATTTT.

As concerns this clone: This sample includes further DNA sequences coding for the same CDR3. The chain is built from TRBV11-2 and TRBJ2-7, with a weak D call TRBD1 (6 bases). The V end was cut by 3 bases, the J end by 4 bases, with 7 bases between. The CDR3 covers 12 residues. Germline CDR1 reads SGHAT; CDR2 reads FQNNGV. This CDR3 is CASSFTGYEQYF. The CDR3 nucleotides read TGTGCCAGCAGCTTCACAGGGTACGAGCAGTACTTC.